This T cell receptor (beta chain) was recorded in a study of blood T cell repertoires in COVID-19. Produced via immunoSEQ multiplex PCR; TCRdb's table is partial and in-frame only. The table includes fewer than 120,000 clones, 80% to 90% detected once. The sequence was obtained from a woman aged 55-75 years with acute or convalescent COVID-19. The sample comprised peripheral blood.

CDR3 sequence: CASSLGSFGPQHF. The CDR3 DNA is TGTGCCAGCAGCTTAGGTTCGTTCGGGCCCCAGCATTTT. The rearrangement uses TRBV7-2 and TRBJ1-5; D is unresolved. The CDR3 length is 13 residues. Germline assignment: CDR1 SGHTA and CDR2 FQGNSA. V was cut by 1 base and J by 9 bases, with 10 bases left in between.